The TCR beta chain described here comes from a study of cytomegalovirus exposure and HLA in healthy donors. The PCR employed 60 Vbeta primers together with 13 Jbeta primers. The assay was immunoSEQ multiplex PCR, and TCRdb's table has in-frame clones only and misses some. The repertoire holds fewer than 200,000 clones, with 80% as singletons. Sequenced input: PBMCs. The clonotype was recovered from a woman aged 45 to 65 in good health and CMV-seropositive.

The CDR3 DNA sequence: TGTGCCAGCAGCTTTCCGGGACAATCGAACACTGAAGCTTTCTTT. Its translation: CASSFPGQSNTEAFF. The gene calls are TRBV7-3 and TRBJ1-1; D is perhaps TRBD1 (6 bases). Trimming left V 3 bases short and J 1 base short, with 12 bases between. The CDR3 runs 15 residues. Germline V gene data show CDR1 as SGHTA and CDR2 as FQGTGA.